The present entry profiles one T cell receptor (beta chain) with its context. Its specificity is unknown. The data are from a study of shared clonotypes between healthy human individuals. Points from the study as a whole: Larger richness was generally estimated for naive than memory subsets.

The CDR3 spans 15 residues. The V gene's germline CDR1 is SEHNR and CDR2 FQNEAQ (reference sequence). The junction had 5 bases not matched to a gene; V was cut back by 5 bases and J by 1 base. Template for every sorted-subset replicate PCR totaled about 0.2 ug DNA, around 32,000 T cell genomes. The assay was immunoSEQ multiplex PCR, and TCRdb's table has in-frame clones only and misses some. The table has 1.5 million to 2.5 million clones, about 95% seen once. Naive CD8 populations comprised CD45RO-negative cells positively selected for CCR7, excluding terminally differentiated effector memory CD45RA+ cells. Only Caucasian adults living in Nashville, Tennessee made up the donor group.

The source is a man in his late teens or twenties in good health. The rearrangement uses TRBV7-9 and TRBJ2-1; 7 bases are a match to TRBD2. Sequences were obtained from naive CD8+ T cells sorted from blood. The CDR3 is CASSLRAGSYNEQFF. The CDR3 DNA is TGTGCCAGCAGCCTTCGAGCGGGGTCCTACAATGAGCAGTTCTTC.